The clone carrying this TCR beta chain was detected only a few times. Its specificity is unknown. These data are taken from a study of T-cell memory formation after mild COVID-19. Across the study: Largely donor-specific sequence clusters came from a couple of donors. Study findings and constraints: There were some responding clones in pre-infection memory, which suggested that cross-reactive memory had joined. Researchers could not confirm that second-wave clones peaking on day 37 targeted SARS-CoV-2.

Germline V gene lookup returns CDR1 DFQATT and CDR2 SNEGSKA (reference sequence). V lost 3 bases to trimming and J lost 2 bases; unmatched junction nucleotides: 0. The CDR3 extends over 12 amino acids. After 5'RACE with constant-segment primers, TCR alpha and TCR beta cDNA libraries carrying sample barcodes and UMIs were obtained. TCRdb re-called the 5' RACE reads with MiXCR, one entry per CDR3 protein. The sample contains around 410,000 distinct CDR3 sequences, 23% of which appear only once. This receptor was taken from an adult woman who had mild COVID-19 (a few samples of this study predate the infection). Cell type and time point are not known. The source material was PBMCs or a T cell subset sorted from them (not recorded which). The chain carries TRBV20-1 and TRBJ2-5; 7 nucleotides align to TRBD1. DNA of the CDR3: TGCAGTGCTAGGGGACAGCAAGAGACCCAGTACTTC. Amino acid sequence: CSARGQQETQYF.